These T cell receptor beta chains were read from a single sample in a study of blood T cell repertoires in COVID-19. Using immunoSEQ multiplex PCR, the repertoire was profiled, and TCRdb retains in-frame clones only, with some absent. The top ten clones hold roughly 8.8% of a sample with over 200,000 clones, around 80% of them seen once. The specimen sequenced was peripheral blood. These receptors were taken from a man between 35 and 55 years old with active or convalescent COVID-19. CDR3s include the opening cysteine and the closing phenylalanine or tryptophan. A D gene is named only where the DNA matches it firmly. Clone size is given for some rows only: seen once, a few or many times, or a class if the clone is expanded.

DNA,CDR3,size,V,J,D
TGTGCCAGCAGCACCGGGACAGGGGATTACGAGCAGTACTTC,CASSTGTGDYEQYF,-,TRBV7-2,TRBJ2-7,TRBD1
TGTGCCAGCACTGCGGGGGACGGATATAATCAGCCCCAGCATTTT,CASTAGDGYNQPQHF,-,TRBV6-5,TRBJ1-5,-
TGTGCCACCAGTGAGCCTGACGGGGACAAGGAGACCCAGTACTTC,CATSEPDGDKETQYF,once,TRBV24-1,TRBJ2-5,-
TGTGCCAGCAGCCCGCGTCCGGGACAGGGGGCCTCTTCCACCTACAATGAGCAGTTCTTC,CASSPRPGQGASSTYNEQFF,-,TRBV11-3,TRBJ2-1,TRBD1
TGTGCCAGCAGCCCCGGGGGGTTTCAAGAGACCCAGTACTTC,CASSPGGFQETQYF,-,TRBV28,TRBJ2-5,TRBD2
TGTGCCTCAGGGGACAGGGTTTCCGAGCAGTACTTC,CASGDRVSEQYF,-,TRBV19,TRBJ2-7,TRBD1
TGTGCCAGCAGTGAAGCGCCGTTCAGGGGGTACGAGCAGTACTTC,CASSEAPFRGYEQYF,few,TRBV6-1,TRBJ2-7,TRBD1
TGTGCCAGCAGCCTAAAAACCACAGGGGGCGACTATGGCTACACCTTC,CASSLKTTGGDYGYTF,-,TRBV7-9,TRBJ1-2,TRBD1
TGCAGCGTTCACGACAGGGTGAAGAGCAATCAGCCCCAGCATTTT,CSVHDRVKSNQPQHF,-,TRBV29-1,TRBJ1-5,TRBD1
TGTGCCAGCAGTTCCCCCGCAGATACGCAGTATTTT,CASSSPADTQYF,-,TRBV27,TRBJ2-3,-
TGTGCCAGCAGTTCCGTGAACACTGAAGCTTTCTTT,CASSSVNTEAFF,-,TRBV27,TRBJ1-1,-
TGCGCCAGCGGCCCCGGACAGGGGGCTCTGGGCAATCAGCCCCAGCATTTT,CASGPGQGALGNQPQHF,-,TRBV4-1,TRBJ1-5,TRBD1
TGTGCCAGCAGTACCGGGACTAGCGGCGCTACCCGAACTAGCACAGATACGCAGTATTTT,CASSTGTSGATRTSTDTQYF,-,TRBV6-2/TRBV6-3,TRBJ2-3,TRBD2
TGTGCCAGCTCAGAGGGGGGGCTGGAGGAGACCCAGTACTTC,CASSEGGLEETQYF,-,TRBV9,TRBJ2-5,-
TGTGCCTTAGAGGCAGGGGGTTCCGGGGAGCTGTTTTTT,CALEAGGSGELFF,-,TRBV7-9,TRBJ2-2,TRBD1
TGTGCCAGCAGCTTGAATTGGGCAGCCGCGAGCTCCTACGAGCAGTACTTC,CASSLNWAAASSYEQYF,-,TRBV11-2,TRBJ2-7,-
TGTGCCAGCAGCTCTACTAGCGGAGACCGCTCCTACGAGCAGTACTTC,CASSSTSGDRSYEQYF,-,TRBV7-2,TRBJ2-7,TRBD2
TGTGCCAGCAGTCACGGGAAAACCTACGAGCAGTACTTC,CASSHGKTYEQYF,-,TRBV25-1,TRBJ2-7,-
TGTGCCAGCTCTGGCATAAAAAGCAATCAGCCCCAGCATTTT,CASSGIKSNQPQHF,-,TRBV18,TRBJ1-5,-
TGTGCCAGCAGCTTTAGACAGGGTAAAACTCCTAACTATGGCTACACCTTC,CASSFRQGKTPNYGYTF,few,TRBV7-3,TRBJ1-2,TRBD1
TGTGCCAGCAGCTTACTACCGAACTACGAGCAGTACTTC,CASSLLPNYEQYF,-,TRBV7-3,TRBJ2-7,-
TGTGCCAGCAGTGAAGTGCAGGGTGGAGATACGCAGTATTTT,CASSEVQGGDTQYF,-,TRBV2,TRBJ2-3,-
TGTGCCAGTAGTTCTACAGGGATAGGCTCACCCCTCCACTTT,CASSSTGIGSPLHF,-,TRBV19,TRBJ1-6,-
TGTGCCAGTAGTTCCGGGACACTTAAACTCTATGGCTACACCTTC,CASSSGTLKLYGYTF,-,TRBV19,TRBJ1-2,-
TGTGCCAGCAGCCAAGACAGTCACGGGGGCTACACCTTC,CASSQDSHGGYTF,-,TRBV3-1/TRBV3-2,TRBJ1-2,-
TGTGCCAGTATATCTGGGGCCAACGTCCTGACTTTC,CASISGANVLTF,once,TRBV19,TRBJ2-6,-
TGCGCCAGCAGAGGGGTAGCGGGGGACTCCTCCTACAATGAGCAGTTCTTC,CASRGVAGDSSYNEQFF,-,TRBV5-1,TRBJ2-1,TRBD2
TGTGCCAGCAGGCGGACAGGGGCTAACTATGGCTACACCTTC,CASRRTGANYGYTF,few,TRBV5-4,TRBJ1-2,TRBD1
TGTGCCAGCAGTGACTCAGGCGGAACAGATACGCAGTATTTT,CASSDSGGTDTQYF,once,TRBV6-4,TRBJ2-3,-
TGTGCCAGCAGCGTAGCTGCAAGCGGGGCGAACACCGGGGAGCTGTTTTTT,CASSVAASGANTGELFF,-,TRBV9,TRBJ2-2,TRBD2
TGTGCCAGCAGCCCCAGACTAGCGGGAGATACGCAGTATTTT,CASSPRLAGDTQYF,-,TRBV3-1/TRBV3-2,TRBJ2-3,TRBD2
TGTGCCTGGAGTGTAAAAGGGGTTGAAAAACTGTTTTTT,CAWSVKGVEKLFF,-,TRBV30,TRBJ1-4,-
TGTGCCACCAGTGAATCCGGGACAGAAATTACGGAGACCCAGTACTTC,CATSESGTEITETQYF,-,TRBV24-1,TRBJ2-5,TRBD1
TGTGCCAGCACGATGGGACAACCAAACACTGAAGCTTTCTTT,CASTMGQPNTEAFF,-,TRBV6-5,TRBJ1-1,-
TGTGCCAGCAGCTTAGAACCGGGACACCTAGGGCAAACCGGGGAGCTGTTTTTT,CASSLEPGHLGQTGELFF,-,TRBV5-5,TRBJ2-2,-
TGTGCCAGCAGCCCGGCGGGTATGGGTGGCTACACCTTC,CASSPAGMGGYTF,-,TRBV3-1/TRBV3-2,TRBJ1-2,-
TGTGCCAGCCACAGGGGGCGTGATACTGAAGCTTTCTTT,CASHRGRDTEAFF,-,TRBV12-3/TRBV12-4,TRBJ1-1,TRBD1
TGTGCCAGCAGCGATGGACAGAATCCCTACGAGCAGTACTTC,CASSDGQNPYEQYF,-,TRBV7-9,TRBJ2-7,-
TGCGCCAGCAGCTTGGGACAGGGGAGCTCACCCCTCCACTTT,CASSLGQGSSPLHF,-,TRBV5-1,TRBJ1-6,TRBD1
TGTGCCAGCAGTTACTCAGTGGCAGAGACCCAGTACTTC,CASSYSVAETQYF,-,TRBV6-5,TRBJ2-5,-
TGTGCCAGCAGCTTAGTAACTGATAGCTCCTACAATGAGCAGTTCTTC,CASSLVTDSSYNEQFF,-,TRBV11-2,TRBJ2-1,-
TGCAGCGTTGAAGAGGGGGCTTCGGGTGGGTCCTACAATGAGCAGTTCTTC,CSVEEGASGGSYNEQFF,few,TRBV29-1,TRBJ2-1,-
TGTGCCATCAGTGAGGTGTTAGCGGGGGGCCAAGAGACCCAGTACTTC,CAISEVLAGGQETQYF,-,TRBV10-3,TRBJ2-5,TRBD2
TGCGCCAGCAGCCGGACTAGCGGATCCTACGAGCAGTACTTC,CASSRTSGSYEQYF,-,TRBV5-1,TRBJ2-7,TRBD2
TGTGCCAGTAGTGCCGGGACTACTTACGAGCAGTACTTC,CASSAGTTYEQYF,-,TRBV19,TRBJ2-7,TRBD2
TGTGCCAGCAGCTTCGGGACAGTTTCCTACAATGAGCAGTTCTTC,CASSFGTVSYNEQFF,-,TRBV5-6,TRBJ2-1,TRBD1
TGTGCCAGCAGCCAAGAGACCCAGCGGGGGGCCCCCGGTGTTTCAGATACGCAGTATTTT,CASSQETQRGAPGVSDTQYF,-,TRBV3-1/TRBV3-2,TRBJ2-3,TRBD2
TGTGCCAGCAGAACTGGACTAGCGGGGTTTGGCGGGGAGCTGTTTTTT,CASRTGLAGFGGELFF,-,TRBV7-2,TRBJ2-2,TRBD2
TGTGCCAGCAGGTATAACAGGGACCTAAATCAGCCCCAGCATTTT,CASRYNRDLNQPQHF,-,TRBV6-5,TRBJ1-5,-
TGTGCCAGCAGTGGTCGGAGGAACACTGAAGCTTTCTTT,CASSGRRNTEAFF,-,TRBV2,TRBJ1-1,-
TGTGCCATCAGTGAGTTGGGGCCAAACACTGAAGCTTTCTTT,CAISELGPNTEAFF,few,TRBV10-3,TRBJ1-1,-
TGTGCCAGCAGCGCGACTAGGAGTACGCAGTATTTT,CASSATRSTQYF,-,TRBV14,TRBJ2-3,-